One sample yielded the 30 T cell receptor beta chains listed below, sequenced in a study of shared T cell receptors in the human thymus. Measured with immunoSEQ multiplex PCR; TCRdb has only the in-frame clones, and not every one. The profile covers about 380,000 clones, with around 93% appearing a single time and approximately 0.02% taken by the ten largest. The sequenced sample consisted of thymocytes. The receptors stem from a human donor.

This clone was seen just once. CDR3 in DNA: TGTGCCATCAGTACTCTGGGAAAGGTAGATACGCAGTATTTT. Its translation: CAISTLGKVDTQYF. V gene TRBV10-3 combines with J gene TRBJ2-3, with D uncertain. V shed 5 bases and J shed 5 bases, with 14 bases lying between them. This CDR3 has 14 amino acids. CDR1 and CDR2 from the germline V gene are ENHRY and SYGVKD.

The chain carries TRBV7-2 and TRBJ2-1, with D possibly TRBD2 on 6 matching bases. V was trimmed by 0 bases and J by 14 bases, leaving 14 bases between them. Germline CDR1 and CDR2: SGHTA and FQGNSA. The length of the CDR3 is 13 residues. CDR3 nucleotides: TGTGCCAGCAGCTTAGCCGGCGGGGCCACCAAGTTCTTC. This translates into CASSLAGGATKFF.

V is TRBV5-6 and J is TRBJ2-1; the match to TRBD2 covers 9 bases. The V and J ends lost 2 bases and 6 bases, in that order; junction bases with no gene match: 15. The CDR3 extends over 18 amino acids. In germline, CDR1 is SGHDT, CDR2 YYEEEE. The CDR3 DNA follows: TGTGCCAGCAGCTTTTATGGGCTAGCGGGATTAAATTTCAATGAGCAGTTCTTC. Encoded protein: CASSFYGLAGLNFNEQFF.

The V call is TRBV28, the J call TRBJ1-2, with no clear D. V gave up 6 bases and J gave up 4 bases, with 12 bases separating them. Germline loops: CDR1 MDHEN, CDR2 SYDVKM. This CDR3 has 13 amino acids. DNA of the CDR3: TGTGCCAGCAGCGTGGAGGTTGGCTATGGCTACACCTTC. Residues: CASSVEVGYGYTF.

The chain combines TRBV5-4 with TRBJ1-1; 8 bases agree with TRBD1. This CDR3 has 16 residues. The ends lost 4 bases at V and 10 bases at J; junction bases unmatched: 18. Germline V gives CDR1 SGHNT, CDR2 YYREEE (reference sequence). CDR3 amino acids: CASSHGFGQGARGAFF. CDR3 DNA sequence: TGTGCCAGCAGCCACGGCTTCGGGCAGGGGGCGCGGGGAGCTTTCTTT.

V is TRBV5-4 and J is TRBJ2-5; either TRBD1 or TRBD2 may supply D (5 bases each). The V end was cut by 0 bases, the J end by 5 bases, with 17 bases between. The CDR3 loop spans 16 amino acids. Germline lookup yields CDR1 SGHNT and CDR2 YYREEE (reference sequence). This CDR3 is CASSLAGQGPGETQYF. CDR3 DNA sequence: TGTGCCAGCAGCTTGGCTGGCCAGGGTCCGGGGGAGACCCAGTACTTC.

The chain links TRBV19 to TRBJ2-7; D possibly uses TRBD1 or TRBD2 (5 bases each). Trimming pared 3 bases from V and 7 bases from J, leaving 16 bases between. The germline V gene encodes CDR1 LNHDA and CDR2 SQIVND (reference sequence). The CDR3 contains 14 residues. CDR3 DNA sequence: TGTGCCAGTAGTATCCCCGGGACCCCTCGGGAGCAGTACTTC. Translated, it gives CASSIPGTPREQYF.

The rearrangement links TRBV6-1 to TRBJ2-5; 10 nucleotides match TRBD2. CDR1 and CDR2 (germline): MNHNS, SASEGT. Trimming took 2 bases from V and 4 from J; bases not matched to a gene: 4. The CDR3 spans 15 residues. CDR3 nucleotide sequence: TGTGCCAGCAGTGAACTGCCTAGCGGGGGAGAGACCCAGTACTTC. Translation gives CASSELPSGGETQYF.

This chain links TRBV10-1 with TRBJ1-1, with TRBD1 matching 7 bases. Trimming took 0 bases from V and 4 from J; bases not matched to a gene: 5. The CDR3 consists of 15 residues. Germline CDR1 WNHNN, CDR2 SYGVQD (reference sequence). This chain's CDR3 is CASSESEGAGTEAFF. CDR3 sequence (DNA): TGCGCCAGCAGTGAGTCAGAGGGGGCAGGCACTGAAGCTTTCTTT.

The CDR3 sequence: CASSLQGNTEAFF. Written as DNA, the CDR3 is TGTGCCAGCAGCTTGCAGGGGAACACTGAAGCTTTCTTT. The chain carries TRBV5-6 and TRBJ1-1; tentative D call: TRBD1 (5 bases). The CDR3 spans 13 residues. Trimming shortened V by 1 base and J by 1 base, and 5 bases separated the two germline ends. In germline, CDR1 is SGHDT, CDR2 YYEEEE. The whole variable domain, filled in from reference TRBV5-6 and TRBJ1-1, reads DAGVTQSPTHLIKTRGQQVTLRCSPKSGHDTVSWYQQALGQGPQFIFQYYEEEERQRGNFPDRFSGHQFPNYSSELNVNALLLGDSALYLCASSLQGNTEAFFGQGTRLTVV.

This sequence joins TRBV14 and TRBJ2-6; 8 bases agree with TRBD1. The V and J ends lost 2 bases and 0 bases, in that order; junction bases with no gene match: 6. Looked up from germline, CDR1 is SGHDN and CDR2 is FVKESK. The CDR3 has 18 amino acids. CDR3 DNA sequence: TGTGCCAGCAGCCAATGGGACAGGAGCGACTCTGGGGCCAACGTCCTGACTTTC. Residues: CASSQWDRSDSGANVLTF.

The CDR3 nucleotides read TGTGCCAGCAGTCAGGGGGCGGAGAACATTCAGTACTTC. As protein: CASSQGAENIQYF. The rearrangement uses TRBV7-9 and TRBJ2-4; 8 nucleotides line up with TRBD1. CDR1 and CDR2 (germline): SEHNR, FQNEAQ (reference sequence). The CDR3 has 13 amino acids. V lost 6 bases to trimming and J lost 7 bases; unmatched junction nucleotides: 5. Combining the CDR3 with reference TRBV7-9 and TRBJ2-4 gives the whole variable domain DTGVSQNPRHKITKRGQNVTFRCDPISEHNRLYWYRQTLGQGPEFLTYFQNEAQLEKSRLLSDRFSAERPKGSFSTLEIQRTEQGDSAMYLCASSQGAENIQYFGAGTRLSVL.

This clone appeared a few times. The rearrangement uses TRBV27 and TRBJ2-1; D gene unclear. The germline V gene encodes CDR1 MNHEY and CDR2 SMNVEV (reference sequence). The CDR3 contains 12 residues. Trimming took 2 bases from V and 8 from J, leaving 7 bases between them. Here the CDR3 DNA reads TGTGCCAGCAGTTTAAGTCCTGATGAGCAGTTCTTC. Translated, it gives CASSLSPDEQFF.

CDR3 nucleotide sequence: TGTGCCTGGAGTCTACAGGGGCCCCCCGGGGAGCTGTTTTTT. Its protein product is CAWSLQGPPGELFF. The chain employs TRBV30 and TRBJ2-2; TRBD1 matches 7 bases. V shed 2 bases, J shed 6 bases, and the junction held 6 bases outside the gene matches. The germline CDR1 and CDR2 sequences are GTSNPN and SVGIG (reference sequence). The CDR3 contains 14 residues.

The rearrangement links TRBV18 to TRBJ2-1, with TRBD2 matching 12 bases. Unmatched junction bases numbered 6, after V lost 3 bases and J lost 0 bases. The germline CDR1 and CDR2 sequences are KGHSH and LQKENI. This CDR3 is built from 18 residues. This CDR3 is CASSPGTSGQSSYNEQFF. The CDR3 nucleotides are TGTGCCAGCTCACCGGGGACTAGCGGGCAGAGCTCCTACAATGAGCAGTTCTTC.

The CDR3 coding sequence is TGTGCCAGCAGTCTGATCGGGACTCTCTCCTACGAGCAGTACTTC. Residues: CASSLIGTLSYEQYF. The gene calls are TRBV6-5 and TRBJ2-5; a weak D match, TRBD2 (6 bases). The assigned J gene may be wrong: the sequence end matches TRBJ2-7 better. The germline gives CDR1 MNHEY, CDR2 SVGAGI. This CDR3 spans 15 amino acids.

This rearrangement joins TRBV28 to TRBJ1-2; TRBD1 aligns across 8 bases. The V and J ends lost 6 bases and 3 bases, in that order; junction bases with no gene match: 12. Germline V gene data show CDR1 as MDHEN and CDR2 as SYDVKM. CDR3 length: 16 amino acids. The CDR3 sequence is CASSSDRGRMYYGYTF. CDR3 nucleotides: TGTGCCAGCAGCTCTGACAGGGGACGAATGTACTATGGCTACACCTTC.

The chain employs TRBV7-9 and TRBJ2-7; 7 positions match TRBD1. This CDR3 contains 18 residues. Per germline, CDR1 SEHNR and CDR2 FQNEAQ (reference sequence). The J segment lost 1 base and the V segment lost 2 bases, leaving 14 bases of the junction unmatched. The CDR3 DNA sequence: TGTGCCAGCAGCTTACTAGCCGGGACAGAGCGTATTTCCTACGAGCAGTACTTC. Amino acid sequence: CASSLLAGTERISYEQYF.

The rearrangement joins TRBV30 to TRBJ2-5; 9 nucleotides line up with TRBD1. There are 14 residues in the CDR3. Germline trimming cut 3 bases from V and 4 bases from J; bases unmatched to any gene: 6. CDR1 GTSNPN and CDR2 SVGIG come from the germline V gene (reference sequence). The chain's CDR3 is CAWRRGQGGETQYF. DNA of the CDR3: TGTGCCTGGAGAAGGGGACAGGGTGGAGAGACCCAGTACTTC.

The J gene is TRBJ2-1, the V gene TRBV30; 10 bases are shared with TRBD2. The V gene's germline CDR1 is GTSNPN and CDR2 SVGIG (reference sequence). This CDR3 contains 16 residues. Trimming cost V 0 bases and J 5 bases; bases outside gene matches: 7. The CDR3 DNA reads as TGTGCCTGGAGTGTACTTACTAGCGGGATCGACAATGAGCAGTTCTTC. Its protein is CAWSVLTSGIDNEQFF.

The chain joins TRBV18 to TRBJ1-5; TRBD1 agrees at 8 bases. V trimming: 3 bases; J trimming: 2 bases; junction bases outside the gene matches: 3. CDR1 KGHSH and CDR2 LQKENI come from the germline V gene. The CDR3 contains 15 residues. DNA of the CDR3: TGTGCCAGCTCACCTCTGGACAGGGGCAATCAGCCCCAGCATTTT. It encodes CASSPLDRGNQPQHF.

This chain uses TRBV2 with TRBJ1-3; D possibly corresponds to TRBD1 (5 bases). The CDR3 has 14 amino acids. The ends were cut back, 5 bases at V and 4 bases at J, with 12 bases in the middle. Germline CDR1 is SNHLY and CDR2 is FYNNEI. Written as DNA, the CDR3 is TGTGCCAGCAGTCACGCCCGGGGCGGAAACACCATATATTTT. Protein: CASSHARGGNTIYF.

The chain joins TRBV5-1 to TRBJ1-5; no reliable D call. Looked up from germline, CDR1 is SGHRS and CDR2 is YFSETQ. Trimming left V 2 bases short and J 4 bases short, with 19 bases between. The CDR3 has 17 amino acids. The CDR3 sequence is CASSFVLCRVTNQPQHF. In nucleotides, the CDR3 is TGCGCCAGCAGCTTCGTCCTTTGTAGGGTAACTAATCAGCCCCAGCATTTT.

The chain joins TRBV7-8 to TRBJ1-5; weak D call: TRBD1 (6 bases). Trimming took 1 base from V and 7 from J, leaving 11 bases between them. The CDR3 extends over 14 amino acids. Germline V gene sequence: CDR1 SGHVS, CDR2 FQNEAQ. The CDR3 sequence is CASSLGGAGQPQHF. CDR3 DNA sequence: TGTGCCAGCAGCTTAGGGGGGGCTGGCCAGCCCCAGCATTTT. The full variable domain, completed using reference TRBV7-8 and TRBJ1-5, is GAGVSQSPRYKVAKRGQDVALRCDPISGHVSLFWYQQALGQGPEFLTYFQNEAQLDKSGLPSDRFFAERPEGSVSTLKIQRTQQEDSAVYLCASSLGGAGQPQHFGDGTRLSIL.

The rearrangement uses TRBV5-1 and TRBJ2-1; 12 bases line up with TRBD2. CDR1 and CDR2 from the germline V gene are SGHRS and YFSETQ. With 4 bases clipped from V and 6 bases from J, the junction kept 11 bases outside the gene matches. The CDR3 runs 17 residues. The chain's CDR3 is CASSQTGLAGGGNEQFF. DNA of the CDR3: TGCGCCAGCAGCCAAACGGGCCTAGCGGGAGGGGGCAATGAGCAGTTCTTC.

This clone was recorded once. V gene TRBV27 combines with J gene TRBJ2-1; 9 bases match TRBD2. CDR1 and CDR2 (germline): MNHEY, SMNVEV (reference sequence). This CDR3 spans 16 amino acids. The ends lost 0 bases at V and 9 bases at J; junction bases unmatched: 9. The CDR3 nucleotides read TGTGCCAGCAGTTTATCTTCCTTAGCGGGGGAGTCTGAGCAGTTCTTC. It translates to CASSLSSLAGESEQFF.

V usage is TRBV28 and J usage is TRBJ1-5, with D unclear. The V and J ends lost 1 base and 4 bases respectively, with 5 bases between them. Germline V lookup: CDR1 MDHEN, CDR2 SYDVKM. This CDR3 is 13 amino acids long. The CDR3 region is CASSLSWNQPQHF. CDR3 sequence (DNA): TGTGCCAGCAGTTTATCATGGAATCAGCCCCAGCATTTT. The full variable domain, with the rest looked up from reference TRBV28 and TRBJ1-5, is DVKVTQSSRYLVKRTGEKVFLECVQDMDHENMFWYRQDPGLGLRLIYFSYDVKMKEKGDIPEGYSVSREKKERFSLILESASTNQTSMYLCASSLSWNQPQHFGDGTRLSIL.

The J gene is TRBJ2-3, the V gene TRBV28, with 7 positions matching TRBD2. CDR1 and CDR2 from the germline V gene are MDHEN and SYDVKM. The CDR3 spans 15 residues. Trimming cost V 3 bases and J 4 bases; bases outside gene matches: 7. The CDR3 region is CASSFSSGRSDTQYF. The CDR3 nucleotides are TGTGCCAGCAGTTTCTCTAGCGGCAGGTCAGATACGCAGTATTTT.

There are a few counts of this clone. The V and J genes are TRBV19 and TRBJ1-5; D ambiguous. Germline assignment: CDR1 LNHDA and CDR2 SQIVND (reference sequence). V lost 7 bases and J 5 bases, leaving 6 bases between the germline ends. The CDR3 is 11 residues long. CDR3 protein: CASMDHQPQHF. CDR3 in DNA: TGTGCCAGTATGGACCATCAGCCCCAGCATTTT.

This clone has a handful of counts. The genes are TRBV27 and TRBJ1-5; 7 bases fit TRBD1. With V trimmed by 5 bases and J by 0 bases, 10 bases remained unmatched. The germline V gene encodes CDR1 MNHEY and CDR2 SMNVEV (reference sequence). CDR3 length: 17 residues. The CDR3 DNA sequence: TGTGCCAGCAGTCCGAATACAGGACAGGTTAGCAATCAGCCCCAGCATTTT. Residues: CASSPNTGQVSNQPQHF.